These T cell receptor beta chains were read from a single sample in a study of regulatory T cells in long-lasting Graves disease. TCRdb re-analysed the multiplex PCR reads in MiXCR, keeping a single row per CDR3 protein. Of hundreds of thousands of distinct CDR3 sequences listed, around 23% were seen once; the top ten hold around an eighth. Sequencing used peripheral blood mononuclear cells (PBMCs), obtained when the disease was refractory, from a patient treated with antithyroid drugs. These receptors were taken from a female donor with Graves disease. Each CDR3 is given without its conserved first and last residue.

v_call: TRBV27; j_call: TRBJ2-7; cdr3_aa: ASSRSGQPSEQY
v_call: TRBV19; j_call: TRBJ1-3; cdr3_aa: ASRMYSGNTIY
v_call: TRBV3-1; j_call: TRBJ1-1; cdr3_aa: ASSQAGGGTEAF
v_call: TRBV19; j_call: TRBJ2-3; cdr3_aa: ASSMLGPGTRSDTQY
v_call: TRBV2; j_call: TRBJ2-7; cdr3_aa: ASSEVGDRLTYEQY
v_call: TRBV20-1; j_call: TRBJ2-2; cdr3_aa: SAKRGAGTGELF
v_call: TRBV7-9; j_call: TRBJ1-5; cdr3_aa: ASSLTGEGQPQH
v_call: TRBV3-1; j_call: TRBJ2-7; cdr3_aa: ASSPTGTSGNEQY
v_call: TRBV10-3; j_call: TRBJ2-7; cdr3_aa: AISAPPTGPLSYEQY
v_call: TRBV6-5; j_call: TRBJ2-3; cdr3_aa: ASSYAGASTDTQY
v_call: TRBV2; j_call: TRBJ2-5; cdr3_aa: ASSWTVEETQY
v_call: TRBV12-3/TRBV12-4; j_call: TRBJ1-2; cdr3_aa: ASSPRTGIGYT
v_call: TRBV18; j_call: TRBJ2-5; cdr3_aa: ASSHTGRATEETQY
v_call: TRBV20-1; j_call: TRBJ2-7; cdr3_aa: SARSGGAQNYEQY
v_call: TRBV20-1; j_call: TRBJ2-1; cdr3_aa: SARAGGINEQF
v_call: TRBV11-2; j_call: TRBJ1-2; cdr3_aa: ASSLVGVGYT
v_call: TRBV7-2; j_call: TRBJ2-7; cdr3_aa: ASSLAEGLAGRKEQY
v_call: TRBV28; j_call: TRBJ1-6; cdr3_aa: ASSFPDRAGWLHNSPLH
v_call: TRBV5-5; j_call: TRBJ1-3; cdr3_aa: ASSSQGGSGNTIY
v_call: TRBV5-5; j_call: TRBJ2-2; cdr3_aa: ASSLVHRGLIGELF
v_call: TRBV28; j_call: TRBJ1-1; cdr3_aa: ASSLSGTENTEAF
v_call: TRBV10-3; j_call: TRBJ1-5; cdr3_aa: AINREINQPQH
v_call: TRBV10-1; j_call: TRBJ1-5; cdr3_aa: ASNGLGGNGNQPQH
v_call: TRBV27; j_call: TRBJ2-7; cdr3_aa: ASSSVGLAGSYEQY
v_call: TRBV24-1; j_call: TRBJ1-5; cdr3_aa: ATSDFSGNQAQH
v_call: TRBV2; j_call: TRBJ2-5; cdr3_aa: ASRERTSGGTQY
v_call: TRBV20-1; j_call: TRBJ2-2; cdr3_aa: SARDLTANTGELF
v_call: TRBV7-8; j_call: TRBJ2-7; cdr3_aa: ASSLAGLAGVNEQY
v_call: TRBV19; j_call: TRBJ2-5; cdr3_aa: ASSLTGHPRETQY
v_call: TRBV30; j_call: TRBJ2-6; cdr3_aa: AWRREPFSGANVLT
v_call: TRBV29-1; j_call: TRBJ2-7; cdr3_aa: SVEGGTTTYEQY
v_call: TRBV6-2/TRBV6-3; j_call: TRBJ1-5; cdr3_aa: ASSYAWGRGQH
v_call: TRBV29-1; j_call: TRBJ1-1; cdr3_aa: SAIVMTLDVGTEAF
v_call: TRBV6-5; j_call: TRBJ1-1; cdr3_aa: ASSYSATMNTEAF
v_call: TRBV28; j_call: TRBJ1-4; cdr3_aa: ASSRGGTNKKLF